This T cell receptor (beta chain) was sequenced in a study of blood T cell repertoires in COVID-19. The V segment lost 8 bases and the J segment 2 bases; nucleotides outside the gene matches: 7. The CDR3 covers 15 residues. The germline gives CDR1 MNHEY, CDR2 SMNVEV (reference sequence). Repertoires were generated with immunoSEQ multiplex PCR, while TCRdb's copy carries only in-frame clones and drops some. The repertoire holds fewer than 150,000 clones, with 84% as singletons. Material for sequencing was peripheral blood. The chain uses TRBV27 and TRBJ2-7; 12 bases line up with TRBD2. The origin of this receptor is a human donor in a cohort sampled during active COVID-19. The CDR3 DNA sequence: TGTGCCAGCTCAAGACTAGCGGGGGACCCCTACGAGCAGTACTTC. Translated: CASSRLAGDPYEQYF.